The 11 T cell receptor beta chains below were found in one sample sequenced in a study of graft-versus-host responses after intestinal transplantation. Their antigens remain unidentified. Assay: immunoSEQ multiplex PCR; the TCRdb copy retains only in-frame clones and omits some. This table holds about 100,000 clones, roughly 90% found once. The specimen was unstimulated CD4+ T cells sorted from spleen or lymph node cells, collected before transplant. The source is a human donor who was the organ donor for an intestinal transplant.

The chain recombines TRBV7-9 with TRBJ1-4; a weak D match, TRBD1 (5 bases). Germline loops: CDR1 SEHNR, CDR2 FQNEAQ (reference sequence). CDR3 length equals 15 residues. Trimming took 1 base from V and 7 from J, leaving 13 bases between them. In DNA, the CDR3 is TGTGCCAGCAGCTTAGAAGGGGCCCCGGGTGAAAAACTGTTTTTT. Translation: CASSLEGAPGEKLFF.

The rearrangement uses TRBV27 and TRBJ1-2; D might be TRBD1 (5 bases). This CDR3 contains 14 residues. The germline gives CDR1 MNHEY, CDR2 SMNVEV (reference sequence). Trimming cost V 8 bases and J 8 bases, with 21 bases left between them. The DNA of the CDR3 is TGTGCCAGCCGCCTATCCGGGACCTCTGGGGGCTACACCTTC. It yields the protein CASRLSGTSGGYTF.

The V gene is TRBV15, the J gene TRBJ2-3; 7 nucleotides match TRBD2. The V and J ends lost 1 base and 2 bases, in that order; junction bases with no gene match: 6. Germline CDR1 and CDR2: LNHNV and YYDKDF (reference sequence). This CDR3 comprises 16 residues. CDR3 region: CATSRGLGGDTDTQYF. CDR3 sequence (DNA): TGTGCCACCAGCAGAGGCCTGGGGGGGGACACAGATACGCAGTATTTT.

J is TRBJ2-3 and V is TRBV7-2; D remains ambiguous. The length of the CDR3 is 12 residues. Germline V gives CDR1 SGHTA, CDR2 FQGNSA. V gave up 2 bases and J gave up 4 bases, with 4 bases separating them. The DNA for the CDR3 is TGTGCCAGCAGCTTACCGCCAGATACGCAGTATTTT. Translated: CASSLPPDTQYF.

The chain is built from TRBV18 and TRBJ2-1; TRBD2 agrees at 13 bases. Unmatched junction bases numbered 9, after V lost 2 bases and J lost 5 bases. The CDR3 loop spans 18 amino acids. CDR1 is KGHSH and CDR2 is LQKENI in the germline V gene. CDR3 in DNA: TGTGCCAGCTCACCAACTAGCGGGGGGGCCAGTTCCGACAATGAGCAGTTCTTC. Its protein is CASSPTSGGASSDNEQFF.

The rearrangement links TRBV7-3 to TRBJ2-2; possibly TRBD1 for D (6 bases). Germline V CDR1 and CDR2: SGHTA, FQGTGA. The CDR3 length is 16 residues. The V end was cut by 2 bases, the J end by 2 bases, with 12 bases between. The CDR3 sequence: CASSLGQGSNTGELFF. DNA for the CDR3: TGTGCCAGCAGCTTAGGTCAGGGGTCTAACACCGGGGAGCTGTTTTTT.

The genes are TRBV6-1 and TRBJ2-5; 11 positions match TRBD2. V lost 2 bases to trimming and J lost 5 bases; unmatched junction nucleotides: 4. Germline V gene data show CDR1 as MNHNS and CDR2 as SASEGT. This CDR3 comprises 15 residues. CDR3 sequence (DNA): TGTGCCAGCAGTGAACTAGCGGGGGGCAGCGAGACCCAGTACTTC. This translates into CASSELAGGSETQYF.

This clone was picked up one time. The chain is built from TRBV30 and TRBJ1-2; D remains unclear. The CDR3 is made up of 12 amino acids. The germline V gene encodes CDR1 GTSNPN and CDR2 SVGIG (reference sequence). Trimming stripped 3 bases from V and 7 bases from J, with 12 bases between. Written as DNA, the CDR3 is TGTGCCTGGAGGCGGCAGTCCTTTGGCTACACCTTC. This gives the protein CAWRRQSFGYTF.

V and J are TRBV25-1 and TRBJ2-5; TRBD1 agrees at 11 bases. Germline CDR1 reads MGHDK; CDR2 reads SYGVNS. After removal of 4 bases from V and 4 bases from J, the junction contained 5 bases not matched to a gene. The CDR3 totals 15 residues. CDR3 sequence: CASSGGTGGRETQYF. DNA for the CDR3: TGTGCCAGCAGTGGAGGGACAGGGGGTAGAGAGACCCAGTACTTC.

The CDR3 bases are TGCGCCAGCAGCTTGGGATGGGACAGCTACACAGATACGCAGTATTTT. It yields the protein CASSLGWDSYTDTQYF. The rearrangement links TRBV5-1 to TRBJ2-3; 7 bases map to TRBD1. J gave up 2 bases and V 0 bases, and 6 bases lay outside the gene matches. The CDR3 totals 16 residues. The germline CDR1 and CDR2 sequences are SGHRS and YFSETQ.

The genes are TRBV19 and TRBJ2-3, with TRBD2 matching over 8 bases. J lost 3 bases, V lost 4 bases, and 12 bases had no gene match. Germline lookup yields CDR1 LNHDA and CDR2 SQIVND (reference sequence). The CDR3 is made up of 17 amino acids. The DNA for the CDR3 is TGTGCCAGTAGTAGGGCGGGGGGAATGCTAGGAACAGATACGCAGTATTTT. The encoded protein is CASSRAGGMLGTDTQYF.